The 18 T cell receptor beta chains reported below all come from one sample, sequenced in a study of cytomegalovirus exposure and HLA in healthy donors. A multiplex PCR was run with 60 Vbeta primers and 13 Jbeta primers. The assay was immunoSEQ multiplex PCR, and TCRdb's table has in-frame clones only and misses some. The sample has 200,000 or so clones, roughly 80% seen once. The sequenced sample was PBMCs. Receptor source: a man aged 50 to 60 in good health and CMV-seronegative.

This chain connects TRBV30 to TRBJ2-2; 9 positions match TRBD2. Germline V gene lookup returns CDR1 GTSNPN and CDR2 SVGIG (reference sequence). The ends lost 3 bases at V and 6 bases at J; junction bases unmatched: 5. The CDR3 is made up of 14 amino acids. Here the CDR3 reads CAWSHLAGSGELFF. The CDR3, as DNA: TGTGCCTGGAGCCATCTAGCGGGATCCGGGGAGCTGTTTTTT.

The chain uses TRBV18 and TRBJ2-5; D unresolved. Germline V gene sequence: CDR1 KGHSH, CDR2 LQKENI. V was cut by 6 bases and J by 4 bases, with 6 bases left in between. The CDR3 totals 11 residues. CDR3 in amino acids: CASSPSETQYF. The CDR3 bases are TGTGCCAGCTCTCCCTCAGAGACCCAGTACTTC.

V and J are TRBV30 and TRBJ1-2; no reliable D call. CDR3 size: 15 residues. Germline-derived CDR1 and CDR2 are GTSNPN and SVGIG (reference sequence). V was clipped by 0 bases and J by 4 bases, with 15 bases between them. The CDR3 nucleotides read TGTGCCTGGAGTGTAGGAGGGTCTTCTAGCTATGGCTACACCTTC. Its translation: CAWSVGGSSSYGYTF.

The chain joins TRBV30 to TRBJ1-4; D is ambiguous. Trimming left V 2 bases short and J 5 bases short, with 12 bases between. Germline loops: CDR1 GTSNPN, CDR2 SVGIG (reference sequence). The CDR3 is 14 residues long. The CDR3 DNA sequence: TGTGCCTGGAGTCGTAACAGAAAAAATGAAAAACTGTTTTTT. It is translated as CAWSRNRKNEKLFF. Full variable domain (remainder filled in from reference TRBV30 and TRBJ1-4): SQTIHQWPATLVQPVGSPLSLECTVEGTSNPNLYWYRQAAGRGLQLLFYSVGIGQISSEVPQNLSASRPQDRQFILSSKKLLLSDSGFYLCAWSRNRKNEKLFFGSGTQLSVL.

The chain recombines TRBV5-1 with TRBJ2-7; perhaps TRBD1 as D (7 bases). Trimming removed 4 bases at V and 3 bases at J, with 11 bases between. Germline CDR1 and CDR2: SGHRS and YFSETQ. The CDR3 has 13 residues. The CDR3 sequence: CASSRRGDYEQYF. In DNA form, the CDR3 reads TGCGCCAGCAGCCGCAGGGGGGACTACGAGCAGTACTTC.

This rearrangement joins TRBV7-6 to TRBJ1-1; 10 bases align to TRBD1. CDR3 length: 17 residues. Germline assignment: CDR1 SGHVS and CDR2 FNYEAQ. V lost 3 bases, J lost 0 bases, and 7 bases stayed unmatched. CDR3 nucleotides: TGTGCCAGCAGCTTCTCTGGGACAGGGGTTTTGAACACTGAAGCTTTCTTT. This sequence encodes CASSFSGTGVLNTEAFF.

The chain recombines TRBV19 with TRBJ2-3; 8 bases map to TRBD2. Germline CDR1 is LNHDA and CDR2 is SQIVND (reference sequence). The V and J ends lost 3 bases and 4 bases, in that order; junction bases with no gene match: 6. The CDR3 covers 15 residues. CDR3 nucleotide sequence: TGTGCCAGTAGTATTGCCGGGAGGGGCGCAGATACGCAGTATTTT. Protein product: CASSIAGRGADTQYF.

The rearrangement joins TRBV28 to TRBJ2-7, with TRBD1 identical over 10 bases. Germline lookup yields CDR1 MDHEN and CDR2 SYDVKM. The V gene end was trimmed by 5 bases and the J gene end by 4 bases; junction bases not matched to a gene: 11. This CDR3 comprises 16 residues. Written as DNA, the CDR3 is TGTGCCAGCAGTACCATCGACAGGGGGCATCAGTACGAGCAGTACTTC. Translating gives CASSTIDRGHQYEQYF.

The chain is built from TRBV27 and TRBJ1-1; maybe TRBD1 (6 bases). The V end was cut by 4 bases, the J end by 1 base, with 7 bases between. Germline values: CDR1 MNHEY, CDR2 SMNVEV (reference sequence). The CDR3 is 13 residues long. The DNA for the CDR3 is TGTGCCAGCAGTTCCAGGGGGAACACTGAAGCTTTCTTT. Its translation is CASSSRGNTEAFF.

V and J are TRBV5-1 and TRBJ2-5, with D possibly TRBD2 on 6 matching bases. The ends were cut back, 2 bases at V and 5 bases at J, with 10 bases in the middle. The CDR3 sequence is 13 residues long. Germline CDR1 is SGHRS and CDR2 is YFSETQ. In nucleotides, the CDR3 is TGCGCCAGCAGCTTTGGGGGGACGGAGACCCAGTACTTC. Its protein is CASSFGGTETQYF.

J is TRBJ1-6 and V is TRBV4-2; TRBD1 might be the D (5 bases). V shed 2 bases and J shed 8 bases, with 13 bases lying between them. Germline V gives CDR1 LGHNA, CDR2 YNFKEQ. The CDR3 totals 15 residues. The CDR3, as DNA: TGTGCCAGCAGCCAACTCCCAGGGATGGATTCACCCCTCCACTTT. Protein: CASSQLPGMDSPLHF.

CDR3 sequence: CASSLAAPAVVNTIYF. CDR3 sequence (DNA): TGCGCCAGCAGCTTGGCAGCGCCAGCGGTTGTCAACACCATATATTTT. The genes are TRBV5-1 and TRBJ1-3; D remains ambiguous. Germline CDR1 is SGHRS and CDR2 is YFSETQ. This CDR3 spans 16 amino acids. Between the trimmed V and J ends, which lost 0 bases and 7 bases, there was a span of 17 bases. Supplemented by reference TRBV5-1 and TRBJ1-3, the full variable domain reads KAGVTQTPRYLIKTRGQQVTLSCSPISGHRSVSWYQQTPGQGLQFLFEYFSETQRNKGNFPGRFSGRQFSNSRSEMNVSTLELGDSALYLCASSLAAPAVVNTIYFGEGSWLTVV.

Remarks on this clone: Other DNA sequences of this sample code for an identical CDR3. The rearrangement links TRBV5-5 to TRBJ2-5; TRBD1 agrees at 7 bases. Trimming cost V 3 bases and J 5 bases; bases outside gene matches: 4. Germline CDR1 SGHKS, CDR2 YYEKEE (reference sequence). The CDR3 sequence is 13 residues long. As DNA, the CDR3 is TGTGCCAGCAGCTCCCCAGGGGGTGAGACCCAGTACTTC. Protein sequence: CASSSPGGETQYF.

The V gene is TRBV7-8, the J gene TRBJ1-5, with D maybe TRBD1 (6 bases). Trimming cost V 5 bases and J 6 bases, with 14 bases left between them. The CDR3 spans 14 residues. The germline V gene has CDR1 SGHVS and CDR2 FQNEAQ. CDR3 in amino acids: CASSLRGGGQPQHF. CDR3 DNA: TGTGCCAGCAGCCTCCGGGGGGGCGGTCAGCCCCAGCATTTT.

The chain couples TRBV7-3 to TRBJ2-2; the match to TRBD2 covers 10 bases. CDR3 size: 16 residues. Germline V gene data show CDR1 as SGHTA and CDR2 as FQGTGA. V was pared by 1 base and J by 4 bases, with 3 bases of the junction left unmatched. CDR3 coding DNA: TGTGCCAGCAGCTTAATGAGCGGGAGGGCCACCGGGGAGCTGTTTTTT. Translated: CASSLMSGRATGELFF.

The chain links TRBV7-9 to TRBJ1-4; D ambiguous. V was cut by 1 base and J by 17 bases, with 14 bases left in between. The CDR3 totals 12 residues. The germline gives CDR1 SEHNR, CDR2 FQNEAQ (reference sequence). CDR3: CASSLGSLVLFF. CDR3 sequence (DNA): TGTGCCAGCAGCTTAGGTTCCCTCGTACTCTTTTTT.

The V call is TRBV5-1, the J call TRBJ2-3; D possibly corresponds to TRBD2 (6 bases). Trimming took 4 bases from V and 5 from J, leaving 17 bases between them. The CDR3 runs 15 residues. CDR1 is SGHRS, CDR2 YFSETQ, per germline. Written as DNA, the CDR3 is TGCGCCAGCAGCCGGGGGACTCCCGAGGGAGATACGCAGTATTTT. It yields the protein CASSRGTPEGDTQYF.

CDR3 in amino acids: CASSLLGTKETQYF. The CDR3, as DNA: TGTGCCAGCAGCTTGCTTGGGACAAAAGAGACCCAGTACTTC. The chain is built from TRBV5-8 and TRBJ2-5; D possibly corresponds to TRBD1 (6 bases). Germline V gene sequence: CDR1 SGHTS, CDR2 YDEGEE. The CDR3 has 14 amino acids. V shed 1 base and J shed 3 bases, with 10 bases lying between them.